These T cell receptor beta chains were read from a single sample in a study of monozygotic twins with cystic fibrosis. Method: immunoSEQ multiplex PCR; TCRdb's copy keeps in-frame clones and lacks some. This table holds some 31,000 clones, roughly 80% found once. Sequenced material: blood. These receptors all come from a girl aged 2-10 years with cystic fibrosis. The CDR3 runs from the conserved cysteine through the conserved F or W. A D gene is named only where the DNA matches it firmly. Expanded clones get a size class; other rows say once, few or many, or leave the size out.

length | J | D | size | V | DNA | CDR3
17 | TRBJ2-1 | TRBD2 | - | TRBV7-8 | TGTGCCAGCAGCTCGACCGCCGGGACTAGCGGGATAAATGAGCAGTTCTTC | CASSSTAGTSGINEQFF
17 | TRBJ2-3 | TRBD2 | - | TRBV19 | TGTGCCAGTAGTATAGGGACACTAGCGGCAATCACAGATACGCAGTATTTT | CASSIGTLAAITDTQYF
14 | TRBJ2-3 | - | - | TRBV6-5 | TGTGCCAGCACAGGAGGGAGAGGTTCGAATACGCAGTATTTT | CASTGGRGSNTQYF
12 | TRBJ2-1 | - | - | TRBV19 | TGTGCCAGTAGTAATTGGGGCCATGAGCAGTTCTTC | CASSNWGHEQFF
14 | TRBJ2-1 | - | - | TRBV9 | TGTGCCAGCAGCAACGGCTTTACCTACAATGAGCAGTTCTTC | CASSNGFTYNEQFF
17 | TRBJ2-1 | - | once | TRBV19 | TGTGCCAGTAGTATAGTCCTCAGGGGATCTAAGGCCAATGAGCAGTTCTTC | CASSIVLRGSKANEQFF
13 | TRBJ1-1 | - | - | TRBV29-1 | TGCAGCGTTACCCGCGGGGGGGTCTCTGAAGCTTTCTTT | CSVTRGGVSEAFF
20 | TRBJ2-3 | - | - | TRBV27 | TGTGCCAGCAGTTATCAAATCAGGGTCGGTATGGCAGGGAACACAGATACGCAGTATTTT | CASSYQIRVGMAGNTDTQYF
13 | TRBJ1-5 | - | - | TRBV10-3 | TGTGCCACGGGGGACCTGGCGGCTCAGCCCCAGCATTTT | CATGDLAAQPQHF
13 | TRBJ2-5 | - | - | TRBV4-1 | TGCGCCAGCAGCATCCGGGACGGAGAGACCCAGTACTTC | CASSIRDGETQYF
14 | TRBJ1-6 | - | - | TRBV2 | TGTGCCAGCAGTTTAACTCAGAATAATTCACCCCTCCACTTT | CASSLTQNNSPLHF
14 | TRBJ1-1 | - | - | TRBV5-4 | TGTGCCAGCAGCCTGAATCGAGGGGGCACTGAAGCTTTCTTT | CASSLNRGGTEAFF
16 | TRBJ1-2 | - | - | TRBV5-5 | TGTGCCAGCAGCTTGGAGGCGACAGGAGCTAACTATGGCTACACCTTC | CASSLEATGANYGYTF
16 | TRBJ2-5 | TRBD2 | - | TRBV30 | TGTGCCTGGAGTAGCAGGACTAGCGGGGTAAAAGAGACCCAGTACTTC | CAWSSRTSGVKETQYF
14 | TRBJ1-3 | - | - | TRBV11-3 | TGTGCCAGCAGGGTACCACAGGTCCTCGCCACCATATATTTT | CASRVPQVLATIYF
18 | TRBJ2-7 | TRBD2 | - | TRBV28 | TGTGCCAGCGAAAACCCCGAACCTCTAGCGGCGAACTCCTACGAGCAGTACTTC | CASENPEPLAANSYEQYF
14 | TRBJ1-5 | - | - | TRBV6-1 | TGTGCCAGCTTTCCTCAGGGATCAGGGCAGCCCCAGCATTTT | CASFPQGSGQPQHF
15 | TRBJ2-1 | TRBD1 | - | TRBV6-1 | TGTGCCTTCTCTAAGGGACAGGGATATTGGGGTGAGCAGTTCTTC | CAFSKGQGYWGEQFF
14 | TRBJ2-2 | TRBD1 | - | TRBV10-3 | TGTGCCATCAGGGGGACAGGGGGATCCGGGGAGCTGTTTTTT | CAIRGTGGSGELFF
16 | TRBJ2-1 | TRBD2 | - | TRBV4-1 | TGCGCCAGCAGCCCGTTAGCGGGAGCGGTAGGGAATGAGCAGTTCTTC | CASSPLAGAVGNEQFF
16 | TRBJ2-3 | TRBD2 | - | TRBV4-1 | TGCGCCAGCAGCCAGATACTAGCGGGAGACGGAGATACGCAGTATTTT | CASSQILAGDGDTQYF
11 | TRBJ1-2 | - | - | TRBV20-1 | TGCAGTGCCCGGACAGCGTATGGCTACACCTTC | CSARTAYGYTF
13 | TRBJ1-1 | - | - | TRBV5-6 | TGTGCCAGCAGCTTGGAGGTACGCACTGAAGCTTTCTTT | CASSLEVRTEAFF
11 | TRBJ2-7 | - | - | TRBV19 | TGTGCCACTGCCGACACCTACGAGCAGTACTTC | CATADTYEQYF
14 | TRBJ1-2 | TRBD1 | few | TRBV29-1 | TGCAGCGTTGAAGAGGGGGACAGGTACTATGGCTACACCTTC | CSVEEGDRYYGYTF
12 | TRBJ2-7 | - | - | TRBV7-9 | TGTGCCAGCAGCTTAACACCCTACGAGCAGTACTTC | CASSLTPYEQYF
15 | TRBJ1-1 | - | once | TRBV5-1 | TGCGCCAGCAGCCCTAGGACAGCCATGAACACTGAAGCTTTCTTT | CASSPRTAMNTEAFF
17 | TRBJ2-3 | - | - | TRBV5-1 | TGCGCCAGCAGGCTTGGGTATCAGGGGACAAGCACAGATACGCAGTATTTT | CASRLGYQGTSTDTQYF
15 | TRBJ1-5 | - | - | TRBV2 | TGTGCCAGCAAAAGATCCGGGGGAGGCAATCAGCCCCAGCATTTT | CASKRSGGGNQPQHF
15 | TRBJ1-2 | - | - | TRBV6-5 | TGTGCCAGCAGGGAGAGTCAGGGTCTCGGCTATGGCTACACCTTC | CASRESQGLGYGYTF
15 | TRBJ1-1 | - | - | TRBV5-1 | TGCGCCAGCAGCTTGAATTTGGGTTTGAACACTGAAGCTTTCTTT | CASSLNLGLNTEAFF
15 | TRBJ2-7 | TRBD2 | - | TRBV14 | TGTGCCAGCAAGACTCCCGTACTAGCGCGCTACGAGCAGTACTTC | CASKTPVLARYEQYF
12 | TRBJ2-2 | - | - | TRBV29-1 | TGCAGCGTTTCTGCTACTTACGGGGAGCTGTTTTTT | CSVSATYGELFF
15 | TRBJ2-5 | TRBD2 | few | TRBV19 | TGTGCCAGTAGTGGTCTAGCGGGAGGGTTAGAGACCCAGTACTTC | CASSGLAGGLETQYF
12 | TRBJ2-7 | - | once | TRBV6-1 | TGTGCCAGCAGTTTGGACGCCTACGAGCAGTACTTC | CASSLDAYEQYF
15 | TRBJ1-5 | - | - | TRBV6-1 | TGTGCCAGCAGTGACGGGAGCCTGAGCAATCAGCCCCAGCATTTT | CASSDGSLSNQPQHF
14 | TRBJ2-1 | - | - | TRBV5-4 | TGTGCCAGCAGCTTGGCAAACTCCGACAATGAGCAGTTCTTC | CASSLANSDNEQFF
14 | TRBJ2-1 | - | once | TRBV5-5 | TGTGCCAGCAGCTTGGAAGCCTCCTACAATGAGCAGTTCTTC | CASSLEASYNEQFF
14 | TRBJ2-5 | - | - | TRBV9 | TGTGCCAGCAGCGTAGAGACTAGTCAGGAGACCCAGTACTTC | CASSVETSQETQYF
13 | TRBJ2-1 | - | - | TRBV5-6 | TGTGCCAGCACCCGCACGGGGCTTCGTGAGCAGTTCTTC | CASTRTGLREQFF
12 | TRBJ1-1 | - | once | TRBV5-6 | TGTGCCAGCAGCCGTGACAGGCTTGAAGCTTTCTTT | CASSRDRLEAFF
13 | TRBJ1-2 | - | - | TRBV2 | TGTGCCAGCAGCTCCCGATTTTCCGAGGGCTACACCTTC | CASSSRFSEGYTF
13 | TRBJ1-1 | - | - | TRBV12-5 | TGTGCTGGTCAAGGGGACGGCGACACTGAAGCTTTCTTT | CAGQGDGDTEAFF
15 | TRBJ2-1 | TRBD1 | once | TRBV27 | TGTGCCAGCAGATCAGGCGGGACAGGGGACAATGAGCAGTTCTTC | CASRSGGTGDNEQFF
17 | TRBJ2-1 | - | - | TRBV14 | TGTGCCAGCAGCCAAGTCTCCGGCCTAGTTTCCTTCGATGAGCAGTTCTTC | CASSQVSGLVSFDEQFF
17 | TRBJ1-5 | - | - | TRBV4-1 | TGCGCCAGCAGCCAAGTGATTTCGGGGGGAACTCATCAGCCCCAGCATTTT | CASSQVISGGTHQPQHF
13 | TRBJ2-1 | TRBD2 | - | TRBV5-6 | TGTGCCAGCAGCGACGGACTAGCTGGTGAGCAGTTCTTC | CASSDGLAGEQFF
15 | TRBJ2-1 | TRBD2 | - | TRBV2 | TGTGCCAGCACTGAACTAGCGGGAGTGAGTCAGGGGCAGTTCTTC | CASTELAGVSQGQFF
17 | TRBJ2-3 | - | - | TRBV4-1 | TGCGCCAGCAGCCAAGTGGTGGGAGTACTTAGCACAGATACGCAGTATTTT | CASSQVVGVLSTDTQYF
15 | TRBJ1-4 | - | - | TRBV27 | TGTGCCAGCAGCTCTCTTGGGTCGACTGATGAAAAACTGTTTTTT | CASSSLGSTDEKLFF
16 | TRBJ2-1 | - | - | TRBV5-1 | TGCGCCAGCAGCTTGGATACCCTAGGAGGCTACAATGAGCAGTTCTTC | CASSLDTLGGYNEQFF
13 | TRBJ1-1 | TRBD1 | - | TRBV30 | TGTGCCCAACGGCAGGCAGGGGGGACTGAAGCTTTCTTT | CAQRQAGGTEAFF
15 | TRBJ1-5 | - | - | TRBV6-6 | TGTGCCAGCGGACGGGCAGGGGCAGCGACTCAGCCCCAGCATTTT | CASGRAGAATQPQHF
13 | TRBJ1-1 | - | - | TRBV29-1 | TGCAGCGTTGAAGGCGGGGGGTACACTGAAGCTTTCTTT | CSVEGGGYTEAFF
16 | TRBJ2-3 | TRBD2 | - | TRBV9 | TGTGCCAGCAGCGTCGGACTAGCGCTAAGGGCAGATACGCAGTATTTT | CASSVGLALRADTQYF
17 | TRBJ1-4 | - | - | TRBV5-4 | TGTGCCAGCAGCCACGCCGCGAGGGGGGCAACTAATGAAAAACTGTTTTTT | CASSHAARGATNEKLFF
12 | TRBJ1-1 | - | - | TRBV5-5 | TGTGCCAGCAGTCCAGGGTTCACTGAAGCTTTCTTT | CASSPGFTEAFF
13 | TRBJ1-1 | - | - | TRBV11-2 | TGTGCCAGCAGCTTAACAGGGTACACTGAAGCTTTCTTT | CASSLTGYTEAFF
14 | TRBJ2-2 | - | - | TRBV14 | TGTGCCAGCAGCCCGAGGACCGCTTTGGGGGAGCTGTTTTTT | CASSPRTALGELFF
16 | TRBJ1-1 | - | - | TRBV29-1 | TGCAGCGTCGAGCTACACCTTGGACGCCGGAATGGGGCAGCTTTCTTT | CSVELHLGRRNGAAFF